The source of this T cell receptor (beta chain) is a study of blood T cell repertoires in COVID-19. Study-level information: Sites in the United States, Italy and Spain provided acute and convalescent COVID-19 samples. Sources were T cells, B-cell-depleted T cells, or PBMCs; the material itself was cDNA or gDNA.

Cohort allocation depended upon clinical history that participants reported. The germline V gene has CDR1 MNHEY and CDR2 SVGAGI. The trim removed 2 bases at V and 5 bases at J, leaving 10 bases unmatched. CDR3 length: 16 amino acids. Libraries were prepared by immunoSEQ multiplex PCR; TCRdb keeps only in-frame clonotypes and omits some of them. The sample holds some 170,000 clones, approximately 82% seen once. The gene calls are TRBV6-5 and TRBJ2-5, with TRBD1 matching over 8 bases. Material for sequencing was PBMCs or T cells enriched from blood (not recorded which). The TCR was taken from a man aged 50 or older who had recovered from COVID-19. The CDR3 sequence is CASSYPSGGLGETQYF. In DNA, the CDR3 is TGTGCCAGCAGTTACCCATCAGGGGGCCTCGGGGAGACCCAGTACTTC.